The source of this T cell receptor (beta chain) is a study of cytomegalovirus exposure and HLA in healthy donors. Germline lookup yields CDR1 MNHNS and CDR2 SASEGT. J was trimmed by 4 bases and V by 6 bases; bases with no gene match: 8. The CDR3 spans 14 residues. 60 Vbeta and 13 Jbeta primers were used in PCR. TCRdb's table, derived via immunoSEQ multiplex PCR, lists solely in-frame clones and lacks some. Of some 120,000 clones in the sample, about 15% are singletons; the top ten hold about 3.1%. There are a few counts of this clone. This sequence was found in a female donor in good health and CMV-seropositive. The chain carries TRBV6-1 and TRBJ2-5; TRBD1 aligns across 7 bases. The material sequenced was PBMCs. The CDR3: CASSTFSGGETQYF. CDR3 coding DNA: TGTGCCAGCAGCACCTTTTCAGGGGGAGAGACCCAGTACTTC.